A single sample is the source of the 25 T cell receptor beta chains below, sequenced in a study of T cell changes during pregnancy in multiple sclerosis. Only in-frame clones appear in the TCRdb table, and some are missing; sequencing was by immunoSEQ multiplex PCR. Here the sample spans 80,000 to 95,000 clones, 90% to 95% being singletons. Sequenced here: peripheral blood, sampled in the third trimester of pregnancy. These receptor sequences come from a female donor in good health, enrolled as a control in a pregnancy study.

This chain joins TRBV27 and TRBJ2-7; D remains unclear. The CDR3 consists of 14 residues. Between the trimmed V and J ends, which lost 0 bases and 4 bases, there was a span of 10 bases. The germline CDR1 and CDR2 sequences are MNHEY and SMNVEV (reference sequence). The CDR3 here is CASSLSPLLYEQYF. The CDR3 DNA is TGTGCCAGCAGTTTATCCCCCCTATTATACGAGCAGTACTTC.

The chain joins TRBV4-2 to TRBJ1-2; D gene uncertain. This CDR3 has 14 residues. Trimming cost V 1 base and J 1 base, with 7 bases left between them. Germline values: CDR1 LGHNA, CDR2 YNFKEQ. The CDR3 here is CASSQAGFNYGYTF. DNA of the CDR3: TGTGCCAGCAGCCAAGCCGGGTTTAACTATGGCTACACCTTC.

The chain has TRBV6-5 and TRBJ1-1, with 7 bases aligning to TRBD1. V dropped 5 bases and J dropped 1; count of bases not matched to a gene: 7. The CDR3 has 15 residues. Germline CDR1 MNHEY, CDR2 SVGAGI. Written as DNA, the CDR3 is TGTGCCAGCAGTGGAAACGACAGGGCGAACACTGAAGCTTTCTTT. Protein: CASSGNDRANTEAFF.

This rearrangement joins TRBV5-1 to TRBJ1-4, with 11 bases identical to TRBD1. The germline V gene has CDR1 SGHRS and CDR2 YFSETQ. The V and J ends lost 4 bases and 0 bases, in that order; junction bases with no gene match: 14. There are 20 residues in the CDR3. The CDR3: CASSIGTGGVGRATNEKLFF. Here the CDR3 DNA reads TGCGCCAGCAGCATCGGGACAGGGGGAGTGGGTCGTGCAACTAATGAAAAACTGTTTTTT. Drawing the rest from reference TRBV5-1 and TRBJ1-4, the complete variable domain is KAGVTQTPRYLIKTRGQQVTLSCSPISGHRSVSWYQQTPGQGLQFLFEYFSETQRNKGNFPGRFSGRQFSNSRSEMNVSTLELGDSALYLCASSIGTGGVGRATNEKLFFGSGTQLSVL.

The J gene is TRBJ2-1, the V gene TRBV28, with 7 bases identical to TRBD2. V gave up 3 bases and J gave up 1 base; unmatched junction bases: 9. This CDR3 has 17 residues. Germline V lookup: CDR1 MDHEN, CDR2 SYDVKM. The CDR3, as DNA: TGTGCCAGCAGTTTGGGGTTGGCGGGAGAATCCTACAATGAGCAGTTCTTC. This encodes CASSLGLAGESYNEQFF.

The table lists this clone with a count of one. The chain links TRBV7-7 to TRBJ2-1; 9 bases are a match to TRBD2. CDR3 length: 14 amino acids. V was pared by 5 bases and J by 6 bases, with 5 bases of the junction left unmatched. CDR1 is SSHAT, CDR2 FNYEAQ, per germline (reference sequence). The CDR3 region has the DNA TGTGCCAGCAGCGCCACTAGCGGGCTCAATGAGCAGTTCTTC. Translation gives CASSATSGLNEQFF.

Here the CDR3 reads CASSLIAVIRETQYF. CDR3 nucleotides: TGCGCCAGCAGCTTAATAGCGGTTATCAGGGAGACCCAGTACTTC. The rearrangement joins TRBV5-1 to TRBJ2-5; possible D gene TRBD2, 6 bases. This CDR3 contains 15 residues. CDR1 SGHRS and CDR2 YFSETQ come from the germline V gene. V lost 2 bases and J 5 bases, leaving 16 bases between the germline ends.

The chain joins TRBV4-2 to TRBJ2-1; 7 nucleotides align to TRBD1. CDR3 size: 16 residues. The junction had 8 bases not matched to a gene; V was cut back by 0 bases and J by 6 bases. The germline CDR1 and CDR2 sequences are LGHNA and YNFKEQ. DNA for the CDR3: TGTGCCAGCAGCCAAGATGAAGCAGGGGGACGCAATGAGCAGTTCTTC. Protein: CASSQDEAGGRNEQFF.

The rearrangement joins TRBV5-5 to TRBJ1-2; D might be TRBD1 (5 bases). CDR3 size: 15 residues. V lost 0 bases to trimming and J lost 2 bases, with 11 bases between them. The germline gives CDR1 SGHKS, CDR2 YYEKEE (reference sequence). CDR3 DNA: TGTGCCAGCAGCTTGGGCAGCCAGGGCAACTATGGCTACACCTTC. Encoded protein: CASSLGSQGNYGYTF.

The DNA for the CDR3 is TGCGCCAGCAGCTTACAGGGGGGCTACGAGCAGTACTTC. Protein product: CASSLQGGYEQYF. This chain links TRBV5-1 with TRBJ2-7; 8 bases are a match to TRBD1. Germline CDR1 SGHRS, CDR2 YFSETQ. The CDR3 is made up of 13 amino acids. V gave up 2 bases and J gave up 3 bases; unmatched junction bases: 1.

The chain combines TRBV2 with TRBJ2-3; TRBD1 aligns across 10 bases. The V segment lost 1 base and the J segment 2 bases; nucleotides outside the gene matches: 6. The length of the CDR3 is 17 residues. Germline loops: CDR1 SNHLY, CDR2 FYNNEI. The CDR3 nucleotides read TGTGCCAGCAGTGAAGGTGGGACAGGGGTTTTCACAGATACGCAGTATTTT. Its protein product is CASSEGGTGVFTDTQYF.

The table lists this clone with a count of one. The rearrangement joins TRBV4-1 to TRBJ2-7, with a weak D call TRBD2 (6 bases). This CDR3 is 15 amino acids long. CDR1 is MGHRA and CDR2 is YSYEKL in the germline V gene. V was clipped by 1 base and J by 5 bases, with 15 bases between them. The CDR3 coding sequence is TGCGCCAGCAGCCAAGGCCGGGGGTTTAGCGACGAGCAGTACTTC. Translated, it gives CASSQGRGFSDEQYF.

The genes are TRBV6-6 and TRBJ2-2; D is possibly TRBD2 (6 bases). The V gene lost 3 bases and the J gene lost 1 base, with 6 bases spanning the gap. The CDR3 has 14 amino acids. CDR1 and CDR2 from the germline V gene are MNHNY and SVGAGI (reference sequence). Written as DNA, the CDR3 is TGTGCCAGCAGTTATAGCGGGAACACCGGGGAGCTGTTTTTT. Translation gives CASSYSGNTGELFF.

The chain joins TRBV4-1 to TRBJ1-1; no firm D call. The V gene lost 1 base and the J gene lost 1 base, with 7 bases spanning the gap. From germline, CDR1 is MGHRA and CDR2 YSYEKL. The CDR3 is 14 amino acids. CDR3 in DNA: TGCGCCAGCAGCCAAGGCGTTGGGAACACTGAAGCTTTCTTT. Amino acid sequence: CASSQGVGNTEAFF.

The CDR3 protein is CASSLETRSGANVLTF. The CDR3 DNA is TGCGCCAGCAGCTTGGAAACGAGATCTGGGGCCAACGTCCTGACTTTC. The chain employs TRBV5-1 and TRBJ2-6; D call uncertain. V lost 0 bases and J lost 1, with 8 bases in between. The CDR3 totals 16 residues. Germline CDR1 is SGHRS and CDR2 is YFSETQ.

The chain employs TRBV2 and TRBJ1-4; TRBD1 agrees at 10 bases. CDR1 is SNHLY and CDR2 is FYNNEI in the germline V gene. The V gene end was trimmed by 8 bases and the J gene end by 5 bases; junction bases not matched to a gene: 5. The CDR3 runs to 14 residues. The DNA for the CDR3 is TGTGCCAGCGGGGAGGACAGGGGGAATGAAAAACTGTTTTTT. It is translated as CASGEDRGNEKLFF.

On this clone: It is likely a read error, because the conserved phenylalanine at the end of the CDR3 is missing. The DNA is omitted, as the CDR3 cannot be located on it reliably, and the CDR3 follows TCRdb's listing. The genes are TRBV6-5 and TRBJ1-1; TRBD1, the D gene given by the table, was not confirmed from the DNA. Per germline, CDR1 MNHEY and CDR2 SVGAGI. Inclusive of both ends, the CDR3 amounts to 13 amino acids. The CDR3 sequence: CASTSGDSMAPVV.

This chain connects TRBV6-1 to TRBJ2-5; D might be TRBD1 (5 bases). This CDR3 contains 15 residues. V gave up 0 bases and J gave up 4 bases, with 12 bases separating them. Germline V gene lookup returns CDR1 MNHNS and CDR2 SASEGT. The DNA of the CDR3 is TGTGCCAGCAGTGAAGCGCGTTCTGGGGCAGAGACCCAGTACTTC. It codes for CASSEARSGAETQYF.

The V call is TRBV28, the J call TRBJ1-5; TRBD1 might be the D (5 bases). The germline CDR1 and CDR2 sequences are MDHEN and SYDVKM. V lost 3 bases to trimming and J lost 8 bases, with 20 bases between them. The CDR3 runs 16 residues. The CDR3 region is CASSFPLDGRGEPQHF. The CDR3 DNA follows: TGTGCCAGCAGTTTTCCCCTCGACGGCCGGGGGGAGCCCCAGCATTTT.

The CDR3 here is CASSLLQGQLYGYTF. The CDR3 DNA reads TGTGCCAGCAGCTTGCTGCAGGGGCAGCTCTATGGCTACACCTTC. V is TRBV5-4 and J is TRBJ1-2, with a weak D call TRBD1 (6 bases). The V end lost 1 base, the J end lost 4 bases, and 14 bases lay between the germline ends. The CDR3 is made up of 15 amino acids. CDR1 and CDR2 (germline): SGHNT, YYREEE (reference sequence).

V and J are TRBV5-4 and TRBJ2-1; 9 nucleotides agree with TRBD1. Looked up from germline, CDR1 is SGHNT and CDR2 is YYREEE (reference sequence). CDR3 size: 15 residues. With 2 bases clipped from V and 7 bases from J, the junction kept 7 bases outside the gene matches. Here the CDR3 DNA reads TGTGCCAGCAGCTTCGGACAGGGGCAAAGAAATGAGCAGTTCTTC. This sequence encodes CASSFGQGQRNEQFF.

The rearrangement uses TRBV7-2 and TRBJ1-4; TRBD1 aligns across 9 bases. This CDR3 spans 13 amino acids. V lost 2 bases and J lost 10; bases outside the gene matches: 2. Germline V gene sequence: CDR1 SGHTA, CDR2 FQGNSA. Here the CDR3 reads CASSLQTGGKLFF. CDR3 sequence (DNA): TGTGCCAGCAGCTTACAGACAGGGGGAAAACTGTTTTTT.

V gene TRBV27 combines with J gene TRBJ2-3; weak D call: TRBD2 (5 bases). Trimming pared 6 bases from V and 3 bases from J, leaving 10 bases between. Germline CDR1 is MNHEY and CDR2 is SMNVEV (reference sequence). This CDR3 contains 13 residues. CDR3 nucleotides: TGTGCCAGCAGGCCGGGCGGGACAGATACGCAGTATTTT. Protein sequence: CASRPGGTDTQYF.

J is TRBJ2-7 and V is TRBV28; possibly TRBD1 for D (7 bases). V was pared by 7 bases and J by 0 bases, with 13 bases between. This CDR3 has 14 residues. Germline-derived CDR1 and CDR2 are MDHEN and SYDVKM. This CDR3 is CASTRQGGSYEQYF. The CDR3, as DNA: TGTGCCAGCACCCGACAGGGAGGCTCCTACGAGCAGTACTTC. Complete variable domain (other parts from reference TRBV28 and TRBJ2-7): DVKVTQSSRYLVKRTGEKVFLECVQDMDHENMFWYRQDPGLGLRLIYFSYDVKMKEKGDIPEGYSVSREKKERFSLILESASTNQTSMYLCASTRQGGSYEQYFGPGTRLTVT.

V usage is TRBV19 and J usage is TRBJ1-1, with TRBD1 identical over 8 bases. Germline V CDR1 and CDR2: LNHDA, SQIVND (reference sequence). V was clipped by 5 bases and J by 4 bases; unmatched bases: 9. This CDR3 has 15 residues. The CDR3 nucleotides are TGTGCCAGTAGTCCGAAGACAGGGGCGATCACTGAAGCTTTCTTT. Its translation: CASSPKTGAITEAFF.